The rows below give T cell receptor beta chains drawn from one sample of a study of post-analysis software for immune sequencing data. TCRdb independently ran MiXCR on the PCR reads; one entry per CDR3 protein. There are approximately 730,000 distinct CDR3 sequences in the sample; 25% to 30% occur only once, and more than 0.55% lies in the top ten. The sequenced material came from blood. The receptor set was obtained from a girl aged 5-17 years with multiple sclerosis. Both conserved end residues are part of each CDR3. D genes are given only for firm matches. Clone size, where shown, is once, few, many, or a class for clones that have expanded.

abundance	d_gene	j_gene	v_gene	CDR3nt	CDR3aa
-	-	TRBJ2-3	TRBV7-2	TGTGCCAGCAGCTTTGCAGGGGCGGGCACAGATACGCAGTATTTT	CASSFAGAGTDTQYF
few	-	TRBJ2-7	TRBV7-2	TGTGCCAGCAGCCCGGCTACGGGACACCAGTACGAGCAGTACTTC	CASSPATGHQYEQYF
-	-	TRBJ2-7	TRBV10-3	TGTGCCATCAGTGCATCTAGCGACGTTATGGAAGAGACCAAGTACTTC	CAISASSDVMEETKYF
-	-	TRBJ1-1	TRBV7-9	TGTGCCAGCAGCTTAAAGAGATTAGGGACCGAAGCTTTCTTT	CASSLKRLGTEAFF
-	TRBD2	TRBJ2-1	TRBV4-3	TGCGCCAGCAGCCAAGATCGGCTAGCGGGAGGGAATGAGCAGTTCTTC	CASSQDRLAGGNEQFF
many	-	TRBJ2-7	TRBV4-3	TGCGCCAGCAGCCAAGTTTCCGGGATGGGCCACGAGCAGTACTTC	CASSQVSGMGHEQYF
few	TRBD2	TRBJ2-5	TRBV4-1	TGCGCCAGCAGCCTTCCTGGCGGGCTAGCGGGGCTCAATCAAGAGACCCAGTACTTC	CASSLPGGLAGLNQETQYF
-	TRBD1	TRBJ1-2	TRBV20-1	TGCAGTGCTCGGACCGGGACAGGGGAACGTGGCTACACCTTC	CSARTGTGERGYTF
-	-	TRBJ2-7	TRBV5-6	TGTGCCAGCAGCTTGATAAACTTTGGGGACTACGAGCAGTACTTC	CASSLINFGDYEQYF
few	-	TRBJ2-4	TRBV2	TGTACCAGCCGCGAAGGGTTGGCTATATCAAACATTCAGTACTTC	CTSREGLAISNIQYF
-	TRBD2	TRBJ2-2	TRBV12-3/TRBV12-4	TGTGCCAGCGCCGGAGGCGGGGGTGGCACCGGGGAGCTGTTTTTT	CASAGGGGGTGELFF
-	-	TRBJ1-1	TRBV5-1	TGCGCCAGCAGCGGCGACAGTCCCACTGAAGCTTTCTTT	CASSGDSPTEAFF
-	-	TRBJ1-6	TRBV18	TGTGCCAGCTCACCCAGGGCGGCAAATAATTCACCCCTCCACTTT	CASSPRAANNSPLHF
-	-	TRBJ2-5	TRBV20-1	TGCAGTGCTAGCGGGAGACAGGGAGAGCAGTACTTC	CSASGRQGEQYF
few	TRBD1	TRBJ2-5	TRBV12-3/TRBV12-4	TGTGCCAGCAGTTTAGAAGGGGGCTCCGAGACCCAGTACTTC	CASSLEGGSETQYF
-	TRBD2	TRBJ2-1	TRBV7-2	TGTGCCAGCAGCACCACCACTAGCGGTTACAATGAGCAGTTCTTC	CASSTTTSGYNEQFF
-	TRBD1	TRBJ2-3	TRBV12-3/TRBV12-4	TGTGCCAGCAGTTTCGGGACAGATATGCAGTATTTT	CASSFGTDMQYF